Detailed here is one T cell receptor (beta chain). Its target is unknown. Via MiXCR, TCRdb re-called the reads, giving one row per CDR3 protein. In the table there are about 890,000 distinct CDR3 sequences, less than 35% of which are singletons. V lost 7 bases to trimming and J lost 5 bases; unmatched junction nucleotides: 10. The CDR3 has 14 amino acids. The V gene's germline CDR1 is ENHRY and CDR2 SYGVKD. The sample originates from a study of T cell repertoires in cytomegalovirus infection. Across the study: Signatures in public TCR beta sequences pointed to both CMV infection and matching HLA type.

Study-level findings and limits: The response measured ex vivo was dominated by TCR beta clonotypes (HLA-C-restricted and CMV-specific).

The specimen comprised cultured CD8+ T cells from PBMCs, sampled from culture after CMV antigen stimulation. The V and J genes are TRBV10-3 and TRBJ2-7; TRBD1 aligns across 8 bases. The receptor was isolated from a human donor in good health (CMV status not recorded). Some clones in this sample may be carry-over from other donors' samples. The chain's CDR3 is CAITKTGDSNEQYF. The DNA for the CDR3 is TGTGCCATCACCAAGACAGGGGATAGCAACGAGCAGTACTTC.